This T cell receptor beta chain was profiled in a study of cytomegalovirus exposure and HLA in healthy donors. At the level of the study: The study placed around 80% of its approximately 430 genotyped donors in the Caucasian-associated ancestry cluster.

PCR used 60 Vbeta primers and 13 Jbeta primers. Libraries were prepared by immunoSEQ multiplex PCR; TCRdb keeps only in-frame clonotypes and omits some of them. The data contain approximately 140,000 clones, 70% to 80% of them seen just once; the ten biggest clones take up around 3.2%. The CDR3 extends over 13 amino acids. Germline V gene lookup returns CDR1 MDHEN and CDR2 SYDVKM. Trimming stripped 4 bases from V and 4 bases from J, with 9 bases between. This chain uses TRBV28 with TRBJ2-3, with D uncertain. The source is a human donor in good health. Source material: PBMCs. The CDR3 region has the DNA TGTGCCAGCAGTTCCGCGGAAGCAGATACGCAGTATTTT. It specifies CASSSAEADTQYF.